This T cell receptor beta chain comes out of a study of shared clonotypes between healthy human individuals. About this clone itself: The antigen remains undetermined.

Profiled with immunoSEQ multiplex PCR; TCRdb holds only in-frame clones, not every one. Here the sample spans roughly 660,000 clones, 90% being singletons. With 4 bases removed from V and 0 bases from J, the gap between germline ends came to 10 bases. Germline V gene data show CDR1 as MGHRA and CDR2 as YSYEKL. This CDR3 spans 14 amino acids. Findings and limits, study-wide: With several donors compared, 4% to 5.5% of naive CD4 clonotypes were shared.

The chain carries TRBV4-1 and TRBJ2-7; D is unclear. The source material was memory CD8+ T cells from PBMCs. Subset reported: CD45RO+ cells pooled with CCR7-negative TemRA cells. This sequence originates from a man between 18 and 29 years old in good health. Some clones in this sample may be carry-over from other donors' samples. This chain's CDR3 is CASSPLGRSYEQYF. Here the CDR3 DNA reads TGCGCCAGCAGCCCGCTAGGGCGCTCCTACGAGCAGTACTTC.